A single sample is the source of the 32 T cell receptor beta chains below, sequenced in a study of T cell responses to AZD1222 COVID-19 vaccine. Method: immunoSEQ multiplex PCR; TCRdb's copy keeps in-frame clones and lacks some. The sample consists of roughly 100,000 clones, 80% to 95% of them appearing once. Here the sequenced sample was peripheral blood, taken 28 days after the second AZD1222 dose. The receptors shown here come from an adult who received the AZD1222 COVID-19 vaccine.

The chain has TRBV7-9 and TRBJ1-5; TRBD1 matches at 9 bases. The V gene end was trimmed by 10 bases and the J gene end by 6 bases; junction bases not matched to a gene: 13. The CDR3 has 15 residues. CDR1 is SEHNR, CDR2 FQNEAQ, per germline (reference sequence). CDR3 protein: CATTTAQGAVQPQHF. CDR3 DNA sequence: TGTGCCACCACCACGGCACAGGGGGCAGTTCAGCCCCAGCATTTT.

This rearrangement joins TRBV5-1 to TRBJ2-5, with a weak D call TRBD1 (6 bases). V lost 9 bases and J lost 1, with 19 bases in between. CDR1 is SGHRS and CDR2 is YFSETQ in the germline V gene. This CDR3 has 15 amino acids. CDR3 sequence: CATAFVPGAQETQYF. The CDR3 coding sequence is TGCGCCACCGCGTTTGTACCAGGGGCCCAAGAGACCCAGTACTTC. The variable domain in full, with the rest retrieved from reference TRBV5-1 and TRBJ2-5, is KAGVTQTPRYLIKTRGQQVTLSCSPISGHRSVSWYQQTPGQGLQFLFEYFSETQRNKGNFPGRFSGRQFSNSRSEMNVSTLELGDSALYLCATAFVPGAQETQYFGPGTRLLVL.

The chain couples TRBV7-6 to TRBJ2-2; D call uncertain. The V gene lost 7 bases and the J gene lost 6 bases, with 9 bases spanning the gap. Looked up from germline, CDR1 is SGHVS and CDR2 is FNYEAQ. CDR3 size: 12 residues. The chain's CDR3 is CASTNSPGELFF. In DNA form, the CDR3 reads TGTGCCAGCACCAACTCCCCCGGGGAGCTGTTTTTT. Complete variable domain (other parts from reference TRBV7-6 and TRBJ2-2): GAGVSQSPRYKVTKRGQDVALRCDPISGHVSLYWYRQALGQGPEFLTYFNYEAQQDKSGLPNDRFSAERPEGSISTLTIQRTEQRDSAMYRCASTNSPGELFFGEGSRLTVL.

The V call is TRBV10-1, the J call TRBJ1-2; D is perhaps TRBD1 (5 bases). V dropped 11 bases and J dropped 0 bases, with 16 bases sitting between them. Germline CDR1 is WNHNN and CDR2 is SYGVQD (reference sequence). The CDR3 has 14 amino acids. As DNA, the CDR3 is TGCGCCGGCGGGGGGTCGACCACTAACTATGGCTACACCTTC. Translated, it gives CAGGGSTTNYGYTF.

V and J are TRBV11-3 and TRBJ2-3; D uncertain. Trimming stripped 8 bases from V and 2 bases from J, with 14 bases between. CDR3 size: 14 residues. Germline CDR1 and CDR2: SGHNT and YENEEA. This CDR3 reads CASSLSPHTDTQYF. In DNA form, the CDR3 reads TGTGCCAGCTCACTCTCCCCCCACACAGATACGCAGTATTTT.

This rearrangement joins TRBV9 to TRBJ1-6, with D possibly TRBD1 on 5 matching bases. Germline CDR1 is SGDLS and CDR2 is YYNGEE. The V gene lost 3 bases and the J gene lost 8 bases, with 9 bases spanning the gap. The CDR3 extends over 13 amino acids. This CDR3 reads CASSAYRHSPLHF. CDR3 in DNA: TGTGCCAGCAGCGCGTACAGGCATTCACCCCTCCACTTT.

The CDR3 coding sequence is TGCGCCAGCAGCTTGGACAGGGGGCAGTACAATGAGCAGTTCTTC. Translation: CASSLDRGQYNEQFF. The genes are TRBV5-1 and TRBJ2-1; 9 bases are a match to TRBD1. The CDR3 is made up of 15 amino acids. Germline values: CDR1 SGHRS, CDR2 YFSETQ. J was trimmed by 4 bases and V by 0 bases; bases with no gene match: 2.

This clone showed up just once. V is TRBV18 and J is TRBJ2-5, with D possibly being TRBD1 or TRBD2 (5 bases each). The germline gives CDR1 KGHSH, CDR2 LQKENI. The CDR3 has 15 amino acids. The ends were cut back, 1 base at V and 5 bases at J, with 14 bases in the middle. CDR3 nucleotide sequence: TGTGCCAGCTCACCACTCCCAGGGAGAGGGGAGACCCAGTACTTC. Its protein is CASSPLPGRGETQYF.

CDR3 sequence: CASSQRDTDSEAFF. Written as DNA, the CDR3 is TGTGCCAGCTCACAAAGGGACACCGACTCTGAAGCTTTCTTT. The chain recombines TRBV18 with TRBJ1-1, with D possibly matching TRBD1 (6 bases). This CDR3 is 14 amino acids long. V lost 4 bases and J lost 6, with 15 bases in between. Germline CDR1 reads KGHSH; CDR2 reads LQKENI.

The chain recombines TRBV9 with TRBJ2-2; D is possibly TRBD1 (5 bases). The germline CDR1 and CDR2 sequences are SGDLS and YYNGEE. V was pared by 4 bases and J by 5 bases, with 15 bases between. The CDR3 covers 15 residues. CDR3 loop: CASSPRVAGTGELFF. CDR3 DNA sequence: TGTGCCAGCAGCCCCCGGGTAGCAGGGACCGGGGAGCTGTTTTTT.

This clone was counted once. The chain is built from TRBV2 and TRBJ1-1; weak D call: TRBD1 (6 bases). The CDR3 totals 16 residues. Germline V gives CDR1 SNHLY, CDR2 FYNNEI. With 7 bases removed from V and 1 base from J, the gap between germline ends came to 19 bases. This CDR3 is CASKGRGDPTNTEAFF. The CDR3, as DNA: TGTGCCAGCAAGGGTAGGGGGGACCCGACGAACACTGAAGCTTTCTTT.

This chain joins TRBV2 and TRBJ1-5; maybe TRBD1 (6 bases). This CDR3 contains 15 residues. V gave up 3 bases and J gave up 2 bases, with 11 bases separating them. Germline V gives CDR1 SNHLY, CDR2 FYNNEI. The CDR3 spells CASSDSGGGNQPQHF. For the CDR3, the DNA is TGTGCCAGCAGTGATTCTGGGGGCGGCAATCAGCCCCAGCATTTT.

The rearrangement uses TRBV19 and TRBJ1-5, with D possibly being TRBD1 (6 bases). The V and J ends lost 1 base and 7 bases respectively, with 8 bases between them. Germline V gene sequence: CDR1 LNHDA, CDR2 SQIVND (reference sequence). This CDR3 spans 13 amino acids. The CDR3 region is CASSIVQGQPQHF. Here the CDR3 DNA reads TGTGCCAGTAGTATAGTACAGGGACAGCCCCAGCATTTT.

CDR3 sequence (DNA): TGTGCCAGCAGCTTGGGCTTCACTAGCGGGACCTACGAGCAGTACTTC. It specifies CASSLGFTSGTYEQYF. This sequence joins TRBV11-1 and TRBJ2-7; 10 nucleotides align to TRBD2. Germline CDR1 is SGHAT and CDR2 is FQDESV (reference sequence). Unmatched junction bases numbered 7, after V lost 3 bases and J lost 2 bases. The CDR3 totals 16 residues.

J is TRBJ1-2 and V is TRBV13, with TRBD1 matching 7 bases. Germline V lookup: CDR1 PRHDT, CDR2 FYEKMQ (reference sequence). Trimming at V came to 0 bases and at J to 4 bases, leaving 8 bases not matched to a gene. CDR3 length equals 16 residues. As DNA, the CDR3 is TGTGCCAGCAGCTTAGGGACTCGCGGACAGGCCTATGGCTACACCTTC. This gives the protein CASSLGTRGQAYGYTF. Combining the CDR3 with reference TRBV13 and TRBJ1-2 gives the whole variable domain AAGVIQSPRHLIKEKRETATLKCYPIPRHDTVYWYQQGPGQDPQFLISFYEKMQSDKGSIPDRFSAQQFSDYHSELNMSSLELGDSALYFCASSLGTRGQAYGYTFGSGTRLTVV.

The chain combines TRBV24-1 with TRBJ1-2, with D unclear. The germline V gene has CDR1 KGHDR and CDR2 SFDVKD. Deletions cut 4 bases from V and 5 bases from J, with 7 bases between. The CDR3 has 12 residues. Here the CDR3 reads CATSEDGYGYTF. For the CDR3, the DNA is TGTGCCACCAGTGAGGACGGTTATGGCTACACCTTC.

The chain recombines TRBV18 with TRBJ2-1, with 11 positions matching TRBD2. From germline, CDR1 is KGHSH and CDR2 LQKENI. The V gene end was trimmed by 1 base and the J gene end by 5 bases; junction bases not matched to a gene: 7. CDR3 length equals 17 residues. As DNA, the CDR3 is TGTGCCAGCTCACCACAAAGGTTGACTAGCGGGGACAATGAGCAGTTCTTC. Protein: CASSPQRLTSGDNEQFF.

The chain is built from TRBV15 and TRBJ1-1; D not resolved. CDR1 LNHNV and CDR2 YYDKDF come from the germline V gene (reference sequence). V lost 0 bases to trimming and J lost 0 bases, with 11 bases between them. The CDR3 has 16 residues. The CDR3 DNA follows: TGTGCCACCAGCAGAGATAAGGCACAGCTGAACACTGAAGCTTTCTTT. This translates into CATSRDKAQLNTEAFF.

J is TRBJ2-7 and V is TRBV2; 7 nucleotides match TRBD1. The V segment lost 5 bases and the J segment 3 bases; nucleotides outside the gene matches: 4. CDR3 size: 13 residues. Looked up from germline, CDR1 is SNHLY and CDR2 is FYNNEI. The CDR3 here is CASSTGQDYEQYF. The CDR3 DNA reads TGTGCCAGCAGTACAGGACAGGACTACGAGCAGTACTTC.

The chain has TRBV9 and TRBJ1-4; 7 bases are shared with TRBD1. Germline V CDR1 and CDR2: SGDLS, YYNGEE. Unmatched junction bases numbered 3, after V lost 0 bases and J lost 7 bases. The length of the CDR3 is 14 residues. The DNA for the CDR3 is TGTGCCAGCAGCGTAGGACAGGGCGGTGAAAAACTGTTTTTT. Translated: CASSVGQGGEKLFF.

The V and J genes are TRBV7-9 and TRBJ1-4, with D uncertain. The CDR3 runs 13 residues. CDR1 SEHNR and CDR2 FQNEAQ come from the germline V gene (reference sequence). The V and J ends lost 0 bases and 8 bases respectively, with 7 bases between them. The CDR3 coding sequence is TGTGCCAGCAGCTTAGCTGGGAGGGAAAAACTGTTTTTT. It specifies CASSLAGREKLFF.

The chain carries TRBV25-1 and TRBJ2-6; D gene ambiguous. The CDR3 covers 13 residues. CDR1 is MGHDK and CDR2 is SYGVNS in the germline V gene. V was pared by 6 bases and J by 0 bases, with 3 bases between. CDR3 in DNA: TGTGCCAGCAGGTACTCTGGGGCCAACGTCCTGACTTTC. This translates into CASRYSGANVLTF.

The chain combines TRBV18 with TRBJ1-6; perhaps TRBD1 as D (5 bases). The CDR3 loop spans 13 amino acids. Germline loops: CDR1 KGHSH, CDR2 LQKENI. V was trimmed by 6 bases and J by 15 bases, leaving 18 bases between them. This CDR3 is CASSPPGPTLLHF. The CDR3 DNA is TGTGCCAGCTCCCCCCCAGGGCCGACCCTCCTCCACTTT.

This sequence joins TRBV6-5 and TRBJ1-4; 7 bases line up with TRBD1. Germline CDR1 and CDR2: MNHEY and SVGAGI. There are 14 residues in the CDR3. The trim removed 7 bases at V and 3 bases at J, leaving 5 bases unmatched. DNA for the CDR3: TGTGCCAGCAACGAGGACAGGTCTAATGAAAAACTGTTTTTT. It translates to CASNEDRSNEKLFF.

The V call is TRBV19, the J call TRBJ2-5, with 10 bases fitting TRBD1. The CDR3 is 16 residues long. Germline V gene data show CDR1 as LNHDA and CDR2 as SQIVND (reference sequence). The V and J ends lost 5 bases and 5 bases, in that order; junction bases with no gene match: 11. The CDR3: CASSPGTGTGAETQYF. CDR3 DNA sequence: TGTGCCAGTAGTCCTGGGACCGGGACAGGGGCCGAGACCCAGTACTTC.

The J gene is TRBJ2-3, the V gene TRBV11-2; TRBD2 agrees at 14 bases. V shed 1 base and J 6 bases; nucleotides not matched to a gene: 12. From germline, CDR1 is SGHAT and CDR2 FQNNGV. The CDR3 sequence is 19 residues long. Here the CDR3 DNA reads TGTGCCAGCAGCTTAGGTGGGACTAGCGGGGGCCTAAGGGGGGATACGCAGTATTTT. Translating gives CASSLGGTSGGLRGDTQYF.

The chain carries TRBV6-5 and TRBJ2-7; the match to TRBD1 covers 9 bases. The CDR3 runs 15 residues. Germline CDR1 MNHEY, CDR2 SVGAGI. Losses at the gene ends were 5 bases for V and 2 bases for J; bases not matched to a gene: 7. The CDR3 loop is CASSTGGVFPYEQYF. CDR3 DNA: TGTGCCAGCAGTACAGGGGGCGTATTCCCCTACGAGCAGTACTTC.

The chain carries TRBV7-2 and TRBJ1-2, with D hard to call. The germline gives CDR1 SGHTA, CDR2 FQGNSA. V dropped 5 bases and J dropped 7 bases, with 14 bases sitting between them. The CDR3 runs to 13 residues. CDR3 sequence reads: CASSTRSERGYTF. The CDR3 bases are TGTGCCAGCAGCACCAGATCCGAGCGTGGCTACACCTTC.

To note about this clone: Relative to the germline gene, one junction end is altered; a read error may explain this. The chain joins TRBV3-1 (or the pseudogene TRBV3-2) to TRBJ1-6; 8 nucleotides align to TRBD1. The CDR3 has 19 amino acids. Germline CDR1 reads LGHDT; CDR2 reads YNNKEL (reference sequence). Here the CDR3 DNA reads TGTGCCAGCACCCAACCTCGAATTAAAGGACAGGGAAATAATTCACCCCTCCACTTT. This codes for CASTQPRIKGQGNNSPLHF.

This clone has only a few counts. V is TRBV5-1 and J is TRBJ1-2; D is unclear. Trimming took 4 bases from V and 0 from J, leaving 10 bases between them. This CDR3 region has 14 residues. CDR1 and CDR2 (germline): SGHRS, YFSETQ. CDR3 sequence reads: CASSVDASNYGYTF. CDR3 bases: TGCGCCAGCAGCGTCGACGCGTCTAACTATGGCTACACCTTC.

V gene TRBV7-2 combines with J gene TRBJ2-7; D gene uncertain. Trimming took off 5 bases at V and 4 bases at J, with 6 bases between the two ends. Germline CDR1 is SGHTA and CDR2 is FQGNSA. This CDR3 has 11 residues. Written as DNA, the CDR3 is TGTGCCAGCAGCGACCTTTACGAGCAGTACTTC. This gives the protein CASSDLYEQYF. Looking up the rest from reference TRBV7-2 and TRBJ2-7 gives the full variable domain: GAGVSQSPSNKVTEKGKDVELRCDPISGHTALYWYRQSLGQGLEFLIYFQGNSAPDKSGLPSDRFSAERTGGSVSTLTIQRTQQEDSAVYLCASSDLYEQYFGPGTRLTVT.

The chain couples TRBV15 to TRBJ2-1, with TRBD2 matching 11 bases. After removal of 8 bases from V and 7 bases from J, the junction contained 10 bases not matched to a gene. Germline V lookup: CDR1 LNHNV, CDR2 YYDKDF (reference sequence). The CDR3 totals 15 residues. The CDR3 coding sequence is TGTGCCACCCAGGGGGGTAGCGGGGGGGTAAATGAGCAGTTCTTC. This encodes CATQGGSGGVNEQFF.